The source of this T cell receptor (beta chain) is a study of blood T cell repertoires in COVID-19. Overall study context: Samples of COVID-19 (acute and convalescent) were obtained from the United States, Italy and Spain.

Using immunoSEQ multiplex PCR, the repertoire was profiled, and TCRdb retains in-frame clones only, with some absent. The sample shows hundreds of thousands of clones, nearly 90% of them seen only once. The CDR3 totals 14 residues. V was cut by 2 bases and J by 9 bases, with 14 bases left in between. From germline, CDR1 is GTSNPN and CDR2 SVGIG (reference sequence). The sequence was obtained from a woman between 25 and 40 years old who had recovered from COVID-19. J is TRBJ1-6 and V is TRBV30, with D possibly being TRBD1 (5 bases). The sequenced sample was PBMCs or T cells enriched from blood (not recorded which). CDR3 region: CAWSTPGFSSPLHF. The CDR3 coding sequence is TGTGCCTGGAGTACCCCAGGGTTTTCTTCACCCCTCCACTTT.